The clone carrying this T cell receptor delta chain was seen a few times. Other DNA sequences in the same sample also yield this CDR3. After removal of 0 bases from V and 0 bases from J, the junction contained 3 bases not matched to a gene. CDR3 length: 15 amino acids. The germline CDR1 and CDR2 sequences are GEAIGNYY and EKD. TCRdb fed the reads to CATT. The sample carries about 11,000 delta-chain clones, about 8.8% recorded once. The data derive from a study of gamma-delta chains in newborns, infants, children. About the research overall: Microbial exposure reportedly drives polyclonal innate γδ T cell expansion after birth.

The V call is TRDV2, the J call TRDJ1; TRDD3 aligns across 7 bases. The sample taken for sequencing was blood. This sequence was found in a child who was a newborn, infant or young child, either healthy, febrile or measles-vaccinated (not recorded which). CDR3 residues: CACDTLGVDTDKLIF. CDR3 coding DNA: TGTGCCTGTGACACCCTGGGGGTTGACACCGATAAACTCATCTTT.